This TCR beta chain was sequenced in a study of T cell changes during pregnancy in multiple sclerosis. This clone was counted a single time. The junction shows a germline mismatch at one end, possibly a read error. Repertoires were generated with immunoSEQ multiplex PCR, while TCRdb's copy carries only in-frame clones and drops some. This sample has some 60,000 clones, with 90% to 95% found just once. Germline assignment: CDR1 MGHRA and CDR2 YSYEKL. This CDR3 spans 12 amino acids. The chain recombines TRBV4-1 with TRBJ2-7; 7 bases are a match to TRBD1. Source: CD4+ T cells from peripheral blood mononuclear cells, taken in the first trimester of pregnancy. This TCR came from a female donor with multiple sclerosis, enrolled in a pregnancy study. CDR3 DNA sequence: TGCGCCAGCAGCCATCCACGGGACAGTTCCGGCTTC. This codes for CASSHPRDSSGF.